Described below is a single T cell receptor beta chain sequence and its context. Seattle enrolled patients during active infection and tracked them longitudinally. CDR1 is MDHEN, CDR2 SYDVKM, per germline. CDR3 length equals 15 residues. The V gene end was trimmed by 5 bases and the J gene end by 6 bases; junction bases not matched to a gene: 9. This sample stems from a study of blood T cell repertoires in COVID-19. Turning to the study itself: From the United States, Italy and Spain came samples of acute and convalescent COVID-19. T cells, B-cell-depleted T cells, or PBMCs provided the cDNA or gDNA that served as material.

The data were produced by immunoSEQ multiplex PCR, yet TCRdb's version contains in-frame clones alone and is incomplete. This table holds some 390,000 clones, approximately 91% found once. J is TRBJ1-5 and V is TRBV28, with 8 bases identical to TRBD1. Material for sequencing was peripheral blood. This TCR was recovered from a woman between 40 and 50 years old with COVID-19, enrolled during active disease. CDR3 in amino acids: CASSPPQGVGQPQHF. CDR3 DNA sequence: TGTGCCAGCAGTCCGCCACAGGGGGTGGGTCAGCCCCAGCATTTT.